This TCR beta chain is drawn from a study of blood T cells in healthy people across ages. This clonotype was seen just once. With a J-beta primer mix and a sample-barcoded 5' primer, a second PCR ran roughly 7 to 11 cycles. TCRdb called the 5' RACE reads again in MiXCR, with one record for every CDR3 protein. The sample lists about 1,500,000 distinct CDR3 sequences, 28% seen once, with roughly 8% in the top ten. This CDR3 has 12 residues. V lost 7 bases, J lost 1 base, and 7 bases lay in between. Germline values: CDR1 SNHLY, CDR2 FYNNEI. This rearrangement joins TRBV2 to TRBJ1-1; D ambiguous. This receptor was identified in a woman in her thirties in good health. Sequencing input: blood. This CDR3 is CASNTPNTEAFF. CDR3 DNA sequence: TGTGCCAGCAACACTCCGAACACTGAAGCTTTCTTT.